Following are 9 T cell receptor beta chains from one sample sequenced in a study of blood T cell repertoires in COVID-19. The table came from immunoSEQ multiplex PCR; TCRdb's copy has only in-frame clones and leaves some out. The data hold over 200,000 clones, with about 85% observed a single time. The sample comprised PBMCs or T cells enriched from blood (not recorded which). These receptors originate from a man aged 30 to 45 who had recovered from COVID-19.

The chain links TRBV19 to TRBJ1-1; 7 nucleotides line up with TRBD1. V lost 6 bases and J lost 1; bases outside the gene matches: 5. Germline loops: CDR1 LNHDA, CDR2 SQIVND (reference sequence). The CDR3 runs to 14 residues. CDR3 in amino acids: CASRRQGPNTEAFF. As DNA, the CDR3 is TGTGCCAGTAGGCGACAGGGTCCGAACACTGAAGCTTTCTTT.

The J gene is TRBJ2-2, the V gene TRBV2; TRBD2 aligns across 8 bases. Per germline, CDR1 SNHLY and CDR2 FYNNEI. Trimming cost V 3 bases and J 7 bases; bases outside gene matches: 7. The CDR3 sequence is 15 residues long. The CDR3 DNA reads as TGTGCCAGCAGTGACATAGCGGGGAGCCTCGGGGAGCTGTTTTTT. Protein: CASSDIAGSLGELFF.

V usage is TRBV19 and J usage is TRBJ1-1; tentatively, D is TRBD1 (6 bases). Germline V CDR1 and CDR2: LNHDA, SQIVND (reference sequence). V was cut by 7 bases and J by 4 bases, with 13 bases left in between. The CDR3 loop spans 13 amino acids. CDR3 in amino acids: CASTLIGGTEAFF. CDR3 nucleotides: TGTGCCAGTACCCTAATAGGGGGCACTGAAGCTTTCTTT.

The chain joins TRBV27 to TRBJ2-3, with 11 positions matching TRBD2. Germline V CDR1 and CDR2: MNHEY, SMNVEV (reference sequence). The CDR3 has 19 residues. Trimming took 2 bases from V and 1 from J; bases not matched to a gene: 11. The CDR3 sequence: CASSLTFPSGGTRTDTQYF. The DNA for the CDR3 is TGTGCCAGCAGTTTAACGTTCCCTAGCGGGGGGACGCGCACAGATACGCAGTATTTT.

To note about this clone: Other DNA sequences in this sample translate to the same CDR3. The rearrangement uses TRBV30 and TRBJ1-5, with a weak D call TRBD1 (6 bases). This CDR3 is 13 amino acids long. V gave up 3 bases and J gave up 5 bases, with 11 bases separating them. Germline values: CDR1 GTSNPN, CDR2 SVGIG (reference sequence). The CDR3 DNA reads TGTGCCTGGAGCAGGGGAAAGGATCAGCCCCAGCATTTT. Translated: CAWSRGKDQPQHF. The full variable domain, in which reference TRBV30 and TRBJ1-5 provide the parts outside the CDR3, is SQTIHQWPATLVQPVGSPLSLECTVEGTSNPNLYWYRQAAGRGLQLLFYSVGIGQISSEVPQNLSASRPQDRQFILSSKKLLLSDSGFYLCAWSRGKDQPQHFGDGTRLSIL.

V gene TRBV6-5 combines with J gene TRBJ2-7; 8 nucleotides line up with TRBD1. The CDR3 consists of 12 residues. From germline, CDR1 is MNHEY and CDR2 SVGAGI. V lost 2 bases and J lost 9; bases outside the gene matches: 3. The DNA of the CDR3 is TGTGCCAGCAGTTACCCCGGGACAGGGCAGTACTTC. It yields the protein CASSYPGTGQYF.

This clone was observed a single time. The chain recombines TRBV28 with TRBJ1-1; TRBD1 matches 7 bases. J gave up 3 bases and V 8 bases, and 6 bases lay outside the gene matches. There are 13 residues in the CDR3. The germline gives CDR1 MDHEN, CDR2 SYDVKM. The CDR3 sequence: CASLKGAHTEAFF. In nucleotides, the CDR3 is TGTGCCAGCCTTAAGGGGGCCCACACTGAAGCTTTCTTT. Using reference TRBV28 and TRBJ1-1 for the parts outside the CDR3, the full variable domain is DVKVTQSSRYLVKRTGEKVFLECVQDMDHENMFWYRQDPGLGLRLIYFSYDVKMKEKGDIPEGYSVSREKKERFSLILESASTNQTSMYLCASLKGAHTEAFFGQGTRLTVV.

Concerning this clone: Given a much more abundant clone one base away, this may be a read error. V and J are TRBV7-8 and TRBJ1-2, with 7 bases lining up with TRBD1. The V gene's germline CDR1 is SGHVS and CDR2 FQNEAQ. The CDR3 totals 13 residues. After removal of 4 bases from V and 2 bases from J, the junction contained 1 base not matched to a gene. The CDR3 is CASSSGQNYGYTF. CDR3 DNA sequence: TGTGCCAGCAGCTCGGGACAGAACTATGGCTACACCTTC.

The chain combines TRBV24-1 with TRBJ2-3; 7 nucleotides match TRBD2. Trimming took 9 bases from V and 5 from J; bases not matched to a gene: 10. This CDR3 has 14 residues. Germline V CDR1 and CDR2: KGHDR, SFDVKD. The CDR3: CATEEAGKEDTQYF. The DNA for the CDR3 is TGTGCCACCGAAGAAGCGGGAAAGGAAGATACGCAGTATTTT.